This TCR beta chain was obtained from a study of CD8 T cells in ankylosing spondylitis. Study-wide points: About eight highly homologous variants made up a TCR beta motif that seemed to typify ankylosing spondylitis blood. CD8+ disease-linked clones were present at relatively low frequencies in blood. In synovial fluid and blood from reactive arthritis, some motif variants were previously reported.

This clonotype was picked up a small number of times. Antigen unknown. TCRdb redid the calling of the 5' RACE reads with MiXCR, one entry per CDR3 protein. The sample lists over 600,000 distinct CDR3 sequences; 15% to 20% were seen once. The germline gives CDR1 MNHEY, CDR2 SVGEGT. Trimming left V 4 bases short and J 0 bases short, with 13 bases between. The CDR3 consists of 16 residues. This TCR came from a male donor with ankylosing spondylitis. Sequenced: blood, either unsorted or a sorted T cell fraction (not recorded which). The J gene is TRBJ2-1, the V gene TRBV6-2 or TRBV6-3; tentative D call: TRBD1 (6 bases). The CDR3 DNA reads as TGTGCCAGCAGTTCCCACAGGGACCTCTCCTACAATGAGCAGTTCTTC. As protein: CASSSHRDLSYNEQFF.